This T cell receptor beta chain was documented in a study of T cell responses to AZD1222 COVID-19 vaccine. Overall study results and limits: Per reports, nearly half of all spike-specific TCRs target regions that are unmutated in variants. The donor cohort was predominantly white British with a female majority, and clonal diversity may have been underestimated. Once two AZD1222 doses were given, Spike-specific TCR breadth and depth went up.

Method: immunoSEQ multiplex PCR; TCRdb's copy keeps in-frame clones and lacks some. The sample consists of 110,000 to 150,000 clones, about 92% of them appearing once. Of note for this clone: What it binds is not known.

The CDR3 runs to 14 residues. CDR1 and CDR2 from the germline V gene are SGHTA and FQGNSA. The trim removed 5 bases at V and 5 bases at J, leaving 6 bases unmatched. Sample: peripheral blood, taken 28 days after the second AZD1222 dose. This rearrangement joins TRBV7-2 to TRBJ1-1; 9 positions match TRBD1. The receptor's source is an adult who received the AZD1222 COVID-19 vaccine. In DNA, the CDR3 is TGTGCCAGCAGCACCCGGGACAGGGTGACTGAAGCTTTCTTT. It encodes CASSTRDRVTEAFF.